Included here is one T cell receptor beta chain sequence, with context. This specimen comes from a study of T cells in Graves' hyperthyroidism and ophthalmopathy. Authors of the study amplified TCR beta CDR3 regions from RNA transcripts. HTBI primers were used for first-round RT-PCR of the TCR CDR3. One entry per CDR3 protein results from TCRdb running MiXCR on the multiplex PCR reads. This sample carries about 360,000 distinct CDR3 sequences, over 10% of them seen once, and the ten largest clones take roughly 9.2%. The germline V gene has CDR1 MGHRA and CDR2 YSYEKL. The CDR3 totals 15 residues. Trimming pared 1 base from V and 7 bases from J, leaving 15 bases between.

The origin of this receptor is a woman between 18 and 30 years old with Graves' hyperthyroidism. The source material was blood. V gene TRBV4-1 combines with J gene TRBJ2-3; the D is unclear. Here the CDR3 reads CASSQVKDHQNTQYF. For the CDR3, the DNA is TGCGCCAGCAGCCAAGTGAAGGACCACCAAAATACGCAGTATTTT.